These T cell receptor beta chains were read from a single sample in a study of human T cells and chemical hapten exposure. TCRdb reanalysed the RACE reads using MiXCR and keeps one entry per CDR3 protein. The sample shows about 41,000 distinct CDR3 sequences, roughly 4.2% of them seen only once. Sample: whole blood. The receptors stem from a human donor in good health. Some clones in this sample may be carry-over from other donors' samples. Each CDR3 is given with its conserved first and last residue. Fields, in order: clone size, V gene, D gene, J gene, CDR3 protein, CDR3 DNA. D genes are given only for firm matches. Some rows have no size entry. The others give once, few or many, or a class for an expanded clone.

>many|TRBV27|.|TRBJ2-7
CASSLRKGVERQYF
TGTGCCAGCAGTTTACGCAAGGGTGTAGAGCGGCAGTACTTC
>many|TRBV11-2|TRBD2|TRBJ2-1
CASSKLAGGSNEQFF
TGTGCCAGCAGCAAACTAGCGGGAGGGAGTAATGAGCAGTTCTTC
>many|TRBV7-3|TRBD2|TRBJ2-5
CASSLAGARETQYF
TGTGCCAGCAGCTTAGCGGGAGCCCGCGAGACCCAGTACTTC
>many|TRBV20-1|.|TRBJ1-6
CSAKGRVDSPLHF
TGCAGTGCCAAGGGCAGGGTAGATTCACCCCTCCACTTT
>few|TRBV9|.|TRBJ2-7
CASSVGRTSYEQYF
TGTGCCAGCAGCGTAGGGCGGACCTCCTACGAGCAGTACTTC
>many|TRBV12-3/TRBV12-4|TRBD1|TRBJ1-1
CASSFDRVTEAFF
TGTGCCAGCAGTTTCGACAGGGTCACTGAAGCTTTCTTT
>many|TRBV20-1|.|TRBJ2-1
CSARDLSSRERHEQFF
TGCAGTGCTAGAGACCTTTCTAGTCGGGAGCGACATGAGCAGTTCTTC
>many|TRBV29-1|TRBD1|TRBJ1-2
CSVPQGANGYTF
TGCAGCGTACCCCAGGGGGCGAATGGCTACACCTTC
>many|TRBV3-1|.|TRBJ2-1
CASSRLRTTNNEQFF
TGTGCCAGCAGCCGACTTCGGACTACCAACAATGAGCAGTTCTTC
>.|TRBV28|.|TRBJ1-4
CASSIGEKLFF
TGTGCCAGCAGTATCGGTGAAAAACTGTTTTTT
>many|TRBV27|TRBD1|TRBJ1-2
CASSLSLQGSYGYTF
TGTGCCAGCAGTTTATCTTTACAGGGGAGTTATGGCTACACCTTC
>many|TRBV28|.|TRBJ1-1
CASSLIGGGNTEAFF
TGTGCCAGCAGTTTAATCGGAGGGGGGAACACTGAAGCTTTCTTT
>many|TRBV20-1|.|TRBJ1-3
CSARPPGSSGNTIYF
TGCAGTGCTAGACCGCCAGGGAGCTCTGGAAACACCATATATTTT
>many|TRBV20-1|.|TRBJ1-5
CSAMRRPDQPQHF
TGCAGTGCTATGAGGAGGCCGGATCAGCCCCAGCATTTT
>.|TRBV20-1|TRBD2|TRBJ2-7
CSARIVELAGIYEQYF
TGCAGTGCTAGGATCGTGGAACTAGCGGGAATCTACGAGCAGTACTTC
>many|TRBV21-1|.|TRBJ1-1
CASSKSTRNTEAFF
TGTGCCAGCAGCAAAAGCACCCGGAACACTGAAGCTTTCTTT
>.|TRBV19|.|TRBJ2-2
CASSIATGELFF
TGTGCCAGTAGTATAGCGACCGGGGAGCTGTTTTTT
>many|TRBV4-1|.|TRBJ2-7
CASSQVGVGEQYF
TGCGCCAGCAGCCAAGTCGGAGTCGGCGAGCAGTACTTC
>many|TRBV4-1|TRBD2|TRBJ2-7
CASSQIDLGLALGEQYF
TGCGCCAGCAGCCAGATCGACTTGGGACTAGCCCTAGGGGAGCAGTACTTC
>many|TRBV6-5|TRBD2|TRBJ2-3
CASSLSGRAYLVVFGTDTQYF
TGTGCCAGCAGTCTTAGCGGGAGGGCCTATTTGGTGGTTTTCGGCACAGATACGCAGTATTTT
>few|TRBV7-8|.|TRBJ2-5
CASSLGGSGAGETQYF
TGTGCCAGCAGCTTAGGAGGTTCGGGGGCAGGAGAGACCCAGTACTTC
>many|TRBV6-1|.|TRBJ2-7
CAGHDAPGTAFYEQYF
TGTGCCGGCCACGACGCTCCCGGGACCGCGTTTTACGAGCAGTACTTC
>many|TRBV29-1|.|TRBJ1-2
CSVDVRPNGYTF
TGCAGCGTTGACGTCAGACCAAATGGCTACACCTTC
>few|TRBV7-2|.|TRBJ1-2
CASSLQVYYGYTF
TGTGCCAGCAGCTTACAGGTTTACTATGGCTACACCTTC
>few|TRBV2|TRBD2|TRBJ2-2
CASSGGLAGPNTGELFF
TGTGCCAGCAGTGGCGGACTAGCGGGACCCAACACCGGGGAGCTGTTTTTT
>many|TRBV6-5|.|TRBJ1-1
CASSYDRTTNTEAFF
TGTGCCAGCAGTTACGACAGGACTACGAACACTGAAGCTTTCTTT
>few|TRBV6-5|TRBD2|TRBJ2-3
CASSYSGTSGRDTQYF
TGTGCCAGCAGTTACTCCGGGACTAGCGGGCGAGATACGCAGTATTTT
>many|TRBV28|.|TRBJ2-4
CASSLYGRDIQYF
TGTGCCAGCAGTTTATATGGACGGGACATTCAGTACTTC
>.|TRBV20-1|.|TRBJ2-7
CSALRAGRRNEQYF
TGCAGTGCCCTTCGGGCGGGACGTAGGAACGAGCAGTACTTC
>many|TRBV6-1|.|TRBJ1-2
CASSEGAALYGYTF
TGTGCCAGCAGTGAAGGGGCAGCACTCTATGGCTACACCTTC
>few|TRBV7-3|TRBD2|TRBJ2-7
CASSSQAGAVYEQYF
TGTGCCAGCAGTTCACAAGCGGGAGCTGTTTACGAGCAGTACTTC
>many|TRBV3-1|TRBD2|TRBJ2-2
CASSQRGTSGTTRNTGELFF
TGTGCCAGCAGCCAAAGGGGGACTAGCGGGACCACGCGGAACACCGGGGAGCTGTTTTTT
>few|TRBV30|.|TRBJ1-1
CAWSGVLNTEAFF
TGTGCCTGGAGTGGGGTTCTGAACACTGAAGCTTTCTTT
>few|TRBV7-6|.|TRBJ2-3
CASSFAAGGTDTQYF
TGTGCCAGCAGTTTCGCCGCCGGGGGCACAGATACGCAGTATTTT
>.|TRBV9|.|TRBJ2-3
CASSVWGRSTDTQYF
TGTGCCAGCAGCGTATGGGGACGGAGCACAGATACGCAGTATTTT
>many|TRBV28|.|TRBJ2-1
CASSLFGQMATQFF
TGTGCCAGCAGTTTATTCGGACAGATGGCAACCCAGTTCTTC
>many|TRBV24-1|.|TRBJ2-5
CATAGEAETQYF
TGTGCCACCGCCGGGGAAGCGGAGACCCAGTACTTC
>many|TRBV29-1|TRBD1|TRBJ1-2
CSAGQTNYGYTF
TGCAGCGCGGGACAGACAAACTATGGCTACACCTTC
>many|TRBV5-4|.|TRBJ2-5
CASSLGQRKETQYF
TGTGCCAGCAGCCTTGGACAGCGCAAGGAGACCCAGTACTTC
>many|TRBV7-6|TRBD2|TRBJ2-3
CASSLSLAGTTDTQYF
TGTGCCAGCAGCTTAAGCCTAGCGGGAACCACAGATACGCAGTATTTT
>few|TRBV11-2|.|TRBJ1-2
CASSLETQFYGYTF
TGTGCCAGCAGCTTGGAAACACAGTTCTATGGCTACACCTTC
>many|TRBV4-2|TRBD2|TRBJ2-4
CASSQFTAGDIQYF
TGTGCCAGCAGCCAGTTCACAGCGGGGGACATTCAGTACTTC
>many|TRBV9|.|TRBJ1-2
CASSVNDRAFYGYTF
TGTGCCAGCAGCGTTAATGACCGGGCTTTCTATGGCTACACCTTC
>.|TRBV28|.|TRBJ2-5
CASSIAEQETQYF
TGTGCCAGCAGTATAGCGGAGCAAGAGACCCAGTACTTC
>.|TRBV4-1|.|TRBJ2-5
CASSWQGKETQYF
TGCGCCAGCAGTTGGCAGGGTAAAGAGACCCAGTACTTC
>many|TRBV24-1|.|TRBJ1-2
CATSDLDGNYGYTF
TGTGCCACCAGTGATTTGGACGGAAACTATGGCTACACCTTC
>few|TRBV27|.|TRBJ2-5
CASSLQGGTEARGTQYF
TGTGCCAGCAGTTTGCAAGGGGGGACGGAGGCCAGGGGGACCCAGTACTTC